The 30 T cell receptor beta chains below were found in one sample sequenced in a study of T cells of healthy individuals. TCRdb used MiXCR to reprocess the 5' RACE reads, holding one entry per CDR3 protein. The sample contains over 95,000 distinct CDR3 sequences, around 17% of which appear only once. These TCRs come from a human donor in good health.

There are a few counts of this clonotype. CDR3 sequence reads: CASSLDINQPQHF. The CDR3 DNA is TGTGCCAGCAGCCTGGACATCAATCAGCCCCAGCATTTT. J is TRBJ1-5 and V is TRBV7-9; D possibly corresponds to TRBD1 (5 bases). This CDR3 contains 13 residues. Deletions cut 5 bases from V and 3 bases from J, with 8 bases between. CDR1 is SEHNR and CDR2 is FQNEAQ in the germline V gene (reference sequence).

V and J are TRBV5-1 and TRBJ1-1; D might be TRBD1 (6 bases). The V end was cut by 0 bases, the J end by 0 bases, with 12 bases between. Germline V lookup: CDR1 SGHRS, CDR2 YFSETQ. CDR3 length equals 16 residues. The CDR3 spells CASSLGTVIMNTEAFF. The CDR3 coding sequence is TGCGCCAGCAGCTTGGGGACAGTGATAATGAACACTGAAGCTTTCTTT.

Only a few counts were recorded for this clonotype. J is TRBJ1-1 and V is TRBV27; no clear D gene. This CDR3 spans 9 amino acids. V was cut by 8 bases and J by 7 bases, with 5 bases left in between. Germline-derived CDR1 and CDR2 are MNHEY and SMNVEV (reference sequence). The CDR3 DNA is TGTGCCAGCGGCCTTGAAGCTTTCTTT. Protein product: CASGLEAFF.

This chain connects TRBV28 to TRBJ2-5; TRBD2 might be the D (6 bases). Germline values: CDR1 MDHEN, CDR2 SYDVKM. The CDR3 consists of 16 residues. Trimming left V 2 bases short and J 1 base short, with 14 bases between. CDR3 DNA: TGTGCCAGCAGTTTAAGGGACTTCCGGGGCCAAGAGACCCAGTACTTC. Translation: CASSLRDFRGQETQYF.

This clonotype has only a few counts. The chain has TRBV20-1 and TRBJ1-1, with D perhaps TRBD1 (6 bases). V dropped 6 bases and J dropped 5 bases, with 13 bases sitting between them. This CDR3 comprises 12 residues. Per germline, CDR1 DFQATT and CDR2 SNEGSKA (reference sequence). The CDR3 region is CSAGGLRTEAFF. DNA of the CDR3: TGCAGTGCGGGGGGGCTGAGGACTGAAGCTTTCTTT.

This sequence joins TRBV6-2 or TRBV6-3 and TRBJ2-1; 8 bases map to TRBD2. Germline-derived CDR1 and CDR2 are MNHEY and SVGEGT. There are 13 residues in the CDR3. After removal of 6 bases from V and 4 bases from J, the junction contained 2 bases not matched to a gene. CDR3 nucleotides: TGTGCCAGCAGCCAGCGGGGGTACAATGAGCAGTTCTTC. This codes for CASSQRGYNEQFF.

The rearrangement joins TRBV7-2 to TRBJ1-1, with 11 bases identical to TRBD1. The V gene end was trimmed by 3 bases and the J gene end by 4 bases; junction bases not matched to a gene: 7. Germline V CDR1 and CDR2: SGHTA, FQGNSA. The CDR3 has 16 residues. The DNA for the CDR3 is TGTGCCAGCAGCTTGCGGACAGGGGGCTCGGGCACTGAAGCTTTCTTT. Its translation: CASSLRTGGSGTEAFF.

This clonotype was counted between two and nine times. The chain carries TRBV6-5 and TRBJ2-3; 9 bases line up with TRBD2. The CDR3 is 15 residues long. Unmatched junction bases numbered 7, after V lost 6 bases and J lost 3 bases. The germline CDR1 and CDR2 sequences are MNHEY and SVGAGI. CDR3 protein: CASSQGREGTDTQYF. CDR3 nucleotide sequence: TGTGCCAGCAGCCAGGGGCGGGAGGGTACAGATACGCAGTATTTT.

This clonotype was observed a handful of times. CDR3 loop: CASINLDRGIYEQYF. The CDR3 nucleotides read TGTGCCAGCATCAATCTGGACAGGGGGATTTACGAGCAGTACTTC. This chain connects TRBV6-6 to TRBJ2-7, with TRBD1 matching 10 bases. Germline V lookup: CDR1 MNHNY, CDR2 SVGAGI (reference sequence). V lost 7 bases, J lost 4 bases, and 10 bases stayed unmatched. The CDR3 runs to 15 residues.

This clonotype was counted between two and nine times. CDR3 bases: TGTGCCAGCAGCTTGACAGGGAGGGAGACCCAGTACTTC. Amino acids: CASSLTGRETQYF. The chain carries TRBV11-2 and TRBJ2-5; tentatively, D is TRBD1 (7 bases). The CDR3 covers 13 residues. The germline gives CDR1 SGHAT, CDR2 FQNNGV. Trimming took 3 bases from V and 5 from J, leaving 10 bases between them.

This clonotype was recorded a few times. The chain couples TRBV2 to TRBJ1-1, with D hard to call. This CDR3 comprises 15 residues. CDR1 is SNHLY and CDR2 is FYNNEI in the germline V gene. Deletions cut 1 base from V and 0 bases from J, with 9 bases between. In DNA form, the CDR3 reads TGTGCCAGCAGTGAAGGACTCCCATTGAACACTGAAGCTTTCTTT. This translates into CASSEGLPLNTEAFF.

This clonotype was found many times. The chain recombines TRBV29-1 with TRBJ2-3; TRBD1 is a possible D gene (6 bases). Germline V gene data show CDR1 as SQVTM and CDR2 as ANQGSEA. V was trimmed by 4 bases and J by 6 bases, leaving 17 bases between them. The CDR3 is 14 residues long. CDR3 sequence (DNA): TGCAGCGTTGTCCCGGGACACCGCGGGGATACGCAGTATTTT. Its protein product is CSVVPGHRGDTQYF.

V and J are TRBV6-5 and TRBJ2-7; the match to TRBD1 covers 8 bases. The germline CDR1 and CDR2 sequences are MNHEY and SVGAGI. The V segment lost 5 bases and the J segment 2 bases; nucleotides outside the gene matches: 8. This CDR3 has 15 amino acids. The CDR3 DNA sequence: TGTGCCAGCAGTAACGTCGTACAGGGGGCCTACGAGCAGTACTTC. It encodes CASSNVVQGAYEQYF.

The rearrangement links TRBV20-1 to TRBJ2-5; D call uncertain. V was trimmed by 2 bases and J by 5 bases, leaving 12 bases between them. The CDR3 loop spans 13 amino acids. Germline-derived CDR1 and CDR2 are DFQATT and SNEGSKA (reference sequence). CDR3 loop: CSARLTLGETQYF. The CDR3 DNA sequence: TGCAGTGCTAGACTTACCCTCGGGGAGACCCAGTACTTC.

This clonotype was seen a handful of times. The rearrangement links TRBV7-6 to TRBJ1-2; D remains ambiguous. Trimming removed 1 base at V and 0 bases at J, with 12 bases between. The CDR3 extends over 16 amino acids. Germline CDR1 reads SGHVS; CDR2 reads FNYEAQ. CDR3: CASSLVDRSSNYGYTF. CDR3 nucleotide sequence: TGTGCCAGCAGCTTAGTGGATAGGAGTTCTAACTATGGCTACACCTTC.

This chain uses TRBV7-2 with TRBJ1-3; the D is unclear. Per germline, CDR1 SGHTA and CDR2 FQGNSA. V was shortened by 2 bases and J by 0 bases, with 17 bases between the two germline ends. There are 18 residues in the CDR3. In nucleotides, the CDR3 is TGTGCCAGCAGCTTAAGCTCAGGCGGGCTTAGCTCTGGAAACACCATATATTTT. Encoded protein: CASSLSSGGLSSGNTIYF.

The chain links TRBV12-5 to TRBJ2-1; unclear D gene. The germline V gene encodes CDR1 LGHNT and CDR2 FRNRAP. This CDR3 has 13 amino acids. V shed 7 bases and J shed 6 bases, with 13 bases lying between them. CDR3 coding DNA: TGTGCTAGTGCCACTGGTCCAAGCAATGAGCAGTTCTTC. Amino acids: CASATGPSNEQFF. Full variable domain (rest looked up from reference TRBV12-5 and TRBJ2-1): DARVTQTPRHKVTEMGQEVTMRCQPILGHNTVFWYRQTMMQGLELLAYFRNRAPLDDSGMPKDRFSAEMPDATLATLKIQPSEPRDSAVYFCASATGPSNEQFFGPGTRLTVL.

In nucleotides, the CDR3 is TGTGCCAGCAGCGCCCGGTCCGGGGAGCAGTACTTC. It yields the protein CASSARSGEQYF. This chain joins TRBV9 and TRBJ2-7; D gene uncertain. Germline V gene data show CDR1 as SGDLS and CDR2 as YYNGEE. Trimming took off 3 bases at V and 7 bases at J, with 11 bases between the two ends. This CDR3 region has 12 residues.

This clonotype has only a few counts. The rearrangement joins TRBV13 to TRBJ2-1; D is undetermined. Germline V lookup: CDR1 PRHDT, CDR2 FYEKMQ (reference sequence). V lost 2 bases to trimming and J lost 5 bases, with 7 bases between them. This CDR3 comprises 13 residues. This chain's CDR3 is CASSLTANNEQFF. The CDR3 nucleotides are TGTGCCAGCAGCTTAACTGCGAACAATGAGCAGTTCTTC.

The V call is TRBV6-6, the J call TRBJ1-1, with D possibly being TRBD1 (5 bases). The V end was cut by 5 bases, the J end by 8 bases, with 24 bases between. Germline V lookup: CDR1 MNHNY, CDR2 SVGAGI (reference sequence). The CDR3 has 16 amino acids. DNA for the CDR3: TGTGCCAGCAGTCGTGGGTCCGGGGACTCCACCCTAGAAGCTTTCTTT. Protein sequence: CASSRGSGDSTLEAFF.

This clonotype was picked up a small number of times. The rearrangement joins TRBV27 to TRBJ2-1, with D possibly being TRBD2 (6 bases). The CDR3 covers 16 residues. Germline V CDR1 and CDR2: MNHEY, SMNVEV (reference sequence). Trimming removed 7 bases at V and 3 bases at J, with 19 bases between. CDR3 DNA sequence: TGTGCCAGCATTACGGGAGTCAATATTCACTACAATGAGCAGTTCTTC. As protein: CASITGVNIHYNEQFF.

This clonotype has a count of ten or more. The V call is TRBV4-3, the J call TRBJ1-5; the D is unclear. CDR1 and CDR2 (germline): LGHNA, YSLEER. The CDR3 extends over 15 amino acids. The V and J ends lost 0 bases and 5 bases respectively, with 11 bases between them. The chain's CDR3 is CASSQDSAGYQPQHF. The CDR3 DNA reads TGCGCCAGCAGCCAAGATTCTGCCGGATATCAGCCCCAGCATTTT.

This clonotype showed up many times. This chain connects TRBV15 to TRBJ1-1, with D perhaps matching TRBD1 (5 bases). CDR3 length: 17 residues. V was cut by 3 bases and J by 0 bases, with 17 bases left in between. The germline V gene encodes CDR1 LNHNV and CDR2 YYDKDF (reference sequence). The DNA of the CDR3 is TGTGCCACCAGCAGGGCCGGGACCGAATATATGAACACTGAAGCTTTCTTT. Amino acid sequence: CATSRAGTEYMNTEAFF.

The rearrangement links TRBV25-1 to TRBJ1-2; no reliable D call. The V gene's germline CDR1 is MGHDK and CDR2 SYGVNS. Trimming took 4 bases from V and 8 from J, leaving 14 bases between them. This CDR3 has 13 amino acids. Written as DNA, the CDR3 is TGTGCCAGCAGTGTCTCCGGATTGTGGGGCTACACCTTC. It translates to CASSVSGLWGYTF.

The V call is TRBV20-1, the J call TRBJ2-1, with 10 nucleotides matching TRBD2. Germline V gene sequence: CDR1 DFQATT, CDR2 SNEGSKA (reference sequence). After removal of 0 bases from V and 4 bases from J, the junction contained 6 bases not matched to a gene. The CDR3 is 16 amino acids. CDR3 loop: CSAREVGTSAYNEQFF. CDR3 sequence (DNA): TGCAGTGCTAGAGAGGTGGGGACTAGCGCTTACAATGAGCAGTTCTTC.

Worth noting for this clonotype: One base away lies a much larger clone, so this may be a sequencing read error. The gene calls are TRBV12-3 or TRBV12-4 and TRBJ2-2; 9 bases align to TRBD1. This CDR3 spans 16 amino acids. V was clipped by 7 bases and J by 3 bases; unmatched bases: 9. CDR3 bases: TGTGCCAGCAAGAGACAGGGGGTGCAATACACCGGGGAGCTGTTTTTT. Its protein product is CASKRQGVQYTGELFF.

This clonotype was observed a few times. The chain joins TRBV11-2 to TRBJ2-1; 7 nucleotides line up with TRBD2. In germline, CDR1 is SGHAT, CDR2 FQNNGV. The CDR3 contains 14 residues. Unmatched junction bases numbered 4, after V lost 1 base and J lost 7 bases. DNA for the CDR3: TGTGCCAGCAGCTTAGGCGGGAGAGGGAATGAGCAGTTCTTC. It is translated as CASSLGGRGNEQFF.

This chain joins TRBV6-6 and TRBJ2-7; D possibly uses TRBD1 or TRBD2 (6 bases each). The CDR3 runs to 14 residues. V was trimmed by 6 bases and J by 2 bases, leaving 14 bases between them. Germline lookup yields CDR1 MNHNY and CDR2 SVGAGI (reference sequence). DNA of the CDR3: TGTGCCAGCAGCAGGGGAGGAAGAACCTACGAGCAGTACTTC. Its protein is CASSRGGRTYEQYF.

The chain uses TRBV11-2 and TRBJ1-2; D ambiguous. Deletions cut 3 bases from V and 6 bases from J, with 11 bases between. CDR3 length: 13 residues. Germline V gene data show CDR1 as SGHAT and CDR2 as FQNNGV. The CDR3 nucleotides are TGTGCCAGCAGCTTCCCGAGCGGCGATGGCTACACCTTC. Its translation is CASSFPSGDGYTF.

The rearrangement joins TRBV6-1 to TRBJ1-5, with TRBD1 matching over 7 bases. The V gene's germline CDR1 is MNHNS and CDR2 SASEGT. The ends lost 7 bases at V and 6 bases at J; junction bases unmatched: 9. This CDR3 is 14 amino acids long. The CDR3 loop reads CASTLSRDSQPQHF. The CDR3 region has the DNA TGTGCCAGCACCCTAAGCCGGGACAGTCAGCCCCAGCATTTT.